What follows describes a single T cell receptor (beta chain). Measured with immunoSEQ multiplex PCR; TCRdb has only the in-frame clones, and not every one. The sample has about 94,000 clones; roughly 84% are singletons. Looked up from germline, CDR1 is MGHRA and CDR2 is YSYEKL. This CDR3 region has 15 residues. The trim removed 2 bases at V and 3 bases at J, leaving 4 bases unmatched. This record belongs to a study of blood T cell repertoires in COVID-19. Input material: peripheral blood. The sequence was obtained from a man between 60 and 75 years old with acute or convalescent COVID-19. V usage is TRBV4-1 and J usage is TRBJ1-2; TRBD1 matches 9 bases. The CDR3 coding sequence is TGCGCCAGCAGCCAACCCACAGGGGGCTACTATGGCTACACCTTC. Translating it yields CASSQPTGGYYGYTF.